The subject of this entry is one T cell receptor (beta chain). Antigen: not known. A much more abundant neighbour one base away suggests this may be a read error. Amplified TCR beta CDR3 regions derived from RNA transcripts. HTBI primers were used for first-round RT-PCR of the TCR CDR3. Using its own MiXCR run on the multiplex PCR reads, TCRdb lists one record per CDR3 protein. The data hold fewer than 250,000 distinct CDR3 sequences, with 16% observed a single time. Diagnosis relied on clinical symptoms, serum thyroxine and TRAb, thyroid ultrasound and orbital computed tomography. This sample is drawn from a study of T cells in Graves' hyperthyroidism and ophthalmopathy. Study-wide results and limits: Model-based prediction identified ophthalmopathy a median roughly 6.1 months prior to its onset.

The CDR3 covers 18 residues. Looked up from germline, CDR1 is LNHDA and CDR2 is SQIVND (reference sequence). With 4 bases clipped from V and 0 bases from J, the junction kept 4 bases outside the gene matches. The receptor was isolated from a woman between 18 and 29 years old with Graves' ophthalmopathy. The J gene is TRBJ2-3, the V gene TRBV19; 16 nucleotides agree with TRBD2. The source material was blood. The CDR3 loop is CASSRGLAGGISTDTQYF. CDR3 DNA sequence: TGTGCCAGTAGTAGGGGACTAGCGGGAGGGATCAGCACAGATACGCAGTATTTT. The complete variable domain, with remaining parts taken from reference TRBV19 and TRBJ2-3, reads DGGITQSPKYLFRKEGQNVTLSCEQNLNHDAMYWYRQDPGQGLRLIYYSQIVNDFQKGDIAEGYSVSREKKESFPLTVTSAQKNPTAFYLCASSRGLAGGISTDTQYFGPGTRLTVL.